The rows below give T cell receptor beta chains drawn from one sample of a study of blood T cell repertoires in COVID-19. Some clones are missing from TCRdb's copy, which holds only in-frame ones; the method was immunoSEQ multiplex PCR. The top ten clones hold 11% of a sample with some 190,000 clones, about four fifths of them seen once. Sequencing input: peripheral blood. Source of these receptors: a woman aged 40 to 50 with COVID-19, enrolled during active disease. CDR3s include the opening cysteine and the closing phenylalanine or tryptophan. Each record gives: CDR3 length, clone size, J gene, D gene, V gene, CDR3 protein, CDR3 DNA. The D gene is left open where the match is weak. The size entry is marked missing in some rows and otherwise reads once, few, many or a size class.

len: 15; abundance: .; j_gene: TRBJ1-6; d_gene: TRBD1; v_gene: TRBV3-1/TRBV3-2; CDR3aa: CASSLGQGVGSPLHF; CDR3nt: TGTGCCAGCAGCCTCGGACAGGGCGTGGGTTCACCCCTCCACTTT
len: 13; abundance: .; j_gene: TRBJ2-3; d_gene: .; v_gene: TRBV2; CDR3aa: CVPAGQTGDTQYF; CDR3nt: .
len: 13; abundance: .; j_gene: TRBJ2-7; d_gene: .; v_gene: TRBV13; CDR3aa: CASSPRPGSEQYF; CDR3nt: TGTGCCAGCAGCCCTCGTCCGGGGAGCGAGCAGTACTTC
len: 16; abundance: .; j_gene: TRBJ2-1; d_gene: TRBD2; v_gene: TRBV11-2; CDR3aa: CASSLIRLAERNEQFF; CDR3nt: TGTGCCAGCAGCTTAATTAGACTAGCGGAACGAAATGAGCAGTTCTTC
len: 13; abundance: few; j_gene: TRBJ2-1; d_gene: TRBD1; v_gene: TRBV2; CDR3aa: CASSVKGAGEQFF; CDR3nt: TGTGCCAGCAGTGTCAAGGGGGCGGGTGAGCAGTTCTTC
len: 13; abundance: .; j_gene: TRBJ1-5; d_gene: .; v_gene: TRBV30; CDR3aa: CAWSETGNQPQHF; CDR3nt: TGTGCCTGGAGTGAAACAGGGAACCAGCCCCAGCATTTT
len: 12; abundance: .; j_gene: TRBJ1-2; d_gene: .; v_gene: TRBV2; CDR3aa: CASRREYYGYTF; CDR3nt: TGTGCCAGCAGGCGGGAATACTATGGCTACACCTTC
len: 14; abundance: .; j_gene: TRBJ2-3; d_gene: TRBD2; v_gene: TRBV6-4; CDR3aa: CASSRGRETDTQYF; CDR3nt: TGTGCCAGCAGTCGCGGGAGGGAAACAGATACGCAGTATTTT
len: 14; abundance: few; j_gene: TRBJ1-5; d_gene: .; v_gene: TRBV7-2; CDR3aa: CASSNWANNQPQHF; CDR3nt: TGTGCCAGCAGCAACTGGGCCAACAATCAGCCCCAGCATTTT
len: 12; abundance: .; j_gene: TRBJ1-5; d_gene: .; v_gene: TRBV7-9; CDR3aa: CASSLGHQPQHF; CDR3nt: TGTGCCAGCAGCTTAGGGCATCAGCCCCAGCATTTT